These 26 T cell receptor beta chains came from one sample sequenced in a study of OX40 agonist ivuxolimab in advanced cancers. The assay was immunoSEQ multiplex PCR, and TCRdb's table has in-frame clones only and misses some. The sample shows approximately 59,000 clones, 84% of them seen only once. The sequences come from CD4+ or CD8+ T cells sorted from blood, collected in a trial of the OX40 agonist ivuxolimab. These TCRs come from an adult with an advanced solid tumor such as melanoma, head and neck, liver or kidney cancer.

Judged by abundance, this clone is medium-sized. The V and J genes are TRBV2 and TRBJ1-5; 8 bases align to TRBD1. V shed 6 bases, J shed 3 bases, and the junction held 7 bases outside the gene matches. The CDR3 has 15 amino acids. Per the germline V gene, CDR1 is SNHLY and CDR2 is FYNNEI. CDR3 sequence (DNA): TGTGCCAGCAGAACCGGGACAGGCGCCAATCAGCCCCAGCATTTT. Protein sequence: CASRTGTGANQPQHF.

A single count supports this clone. J is TRBJ1-2 and V is TRBV5-1; D perhaps matches TRBD1 (5 bases). Trimming took 6 bases from V and 8 from J, leaving 20 bases between them. Per the germline V gene, CDR1 is SGHRS and CDR2 is YFSETQ. The CDR3 extends over 14 amino acids. CDR3 sequence: CASNPGGSGVGYTF. The CDR3 coding sequence is TGCGCCAGCAACCCTGGAGGGTCGGGGGTCGGCTACACCTTC.

The chain combines TRBV27 with TRBJ2-5, with 11 bases that match TRBD1. TRBJ2-7 matches the DNA end more closely, so the J call is doubtful. The CDR3 spans 16 residues. Germline values: CDR1 MNHEY, CDR2 SMNVEV (reference sequence). CDR3 bases: TGTGCCAGCAGTTCACTCTATGGGACAGGGGGCTACGAGCAGTACTTC. Translating it yields CASSSLYGTGGYEQYF.

This clone was counted between two and nine times. V usage is TRBV30 and J usage is TRBJ1-5; D unclear. Germline V gene sequence: CDR1 GTSNPN, CDR2 SVGIG (reference sequence). The ends were cut back, 5 bases at V and 9 bases at J, with 20 bases in the middle. The CDR3 consists of 14 residues. CDR3 coding DNA: TGTGCCTGGGTTGAAAAGGGTTCCACGAGGCCCCAGCATTTT. Translating gives CAWVEKGSTRPQHF.

This chain connects TRBV4-2 to TRBJ1-2; 7 bases match TRBD1. The CDR3 loop spans 17 amino acids. Germline loops: CDR1 LGHNA, CDR2 YNFKEQ. V trimming: 1 base; J trimming: 4 bases; junction bases outside the gene matches: 12. CDR3 DNA sequence: TGTGCCAGCAGCCAAGGGGAGTCACAGGGGCGAGGCTATGGCTACACCTTC. It is translated as CASSQGESQGRGYGYTF.

V gene TRBV7-2 combines with J gene TRBJ2-2; D perhaps matches TRBD1 (6 bases). V was trimmed by 4 bases and J by 5 bases, leaving 14 bases between them. The CDR3 has 15 amino acids. From germline, CDR1 is SGHTA and CDR2 FQGNSA. The CDR3 loop is CASSSPGQVTGELFF. The CDR3 DNA reads as TGTGCCAGCAGCTCGCCGGGACAAGTTACCGGGGAGCTGTTTTTT.

The chain links TRBV9 to TRBJ1-4; D may be TRBD1 (5 bases). Germline values: CDR1 SGDLS, CDR2 YYNGEE. The CDR3 loop spans 16 amino acids. V was shortened by 4 bases and J by 4 bases, with 17 bases between the two germline ends. The CDR3 reads CASSPQPVGGNEKLFF. For the CDR3, the DNA is TGTGCCAGCAGCCCTCAACCGGTGGGGGGTAATGAAAAACTGTTTTTT.

This sequence joins TRBV27 and TRBJ2-7; no definite D call. CDR1 is MNHEY and CDR2 is SMNVEV in the germline V gene (reference sequence). V dropped 1 base and J dropped 5 bases, with 9 bases sitting between them. This CDR3 region has 13 residues. For the CDR3, the DNA is TGTGCCAGCAGTTTATTTTCGTCTCACGAGCAGTACTTC. It yields the protein CASSLFSSHEQYF.

The rearrangement links TRBV5-1 to TRBJ2-7, with D possibly matching TRBD2 (5 bases). The CDR3 has 15 amino acids. V dropped 0 bases and J dropped 2 bases, with 12 bases sitting between them. CDR1 is SGHRS, CDR2 YFSETQ, per germline. CDR3 nucleotides: TGCGCCAGCAGCTTGGCCGTGACTAACGCCTACGAGCAGTACTTC. As protein: CASSLAVTNAYEQYF.

This clone is medium-sized (0.01 to 0.1%). The genes are TRBV18 and TRBJ2-5; 7 nucleotides match TRBD2. This CDR3 spans 13 amino acids. The V segment lost 4 bases and the J segment 4 bases; nucleotides outside the gene matches: 3. Germline CDR1 reads KGHSH; CDR2 reads LQKENI. CDR3 region: CASSRGGRETQYF. CDR3 in DNA: TGTGCCAGCTCACGGGGAGGGCGAGAGACCCAGTACTTC.

This chain uses TRBV7-2 with TRBJ1-1; D call uncertain. This CDR3 is 12 amino acids long. Germline assignment: CDR1 SGHTA and CDR2 FQGNSA. V lost 6 bases, J lost 4 bases, and 9 bases lay in between. The CDR3 here is CASSQYLTEAFF. The CDR3 nucleotides are TGTGCCAGCAGTCAGTACCTCACTGAAGCTTTCTTT.

This chain links TRBV7-2 with TRBJ1-1; D gene ambiguous. This CDR3 region has 13 residues. Trimming took 1 base from V and 7 from J, leaving 10 bases between them. CDR1 SGHTA and CDR2 FQGNSA come from the germline V gene. The CDR3 sequence is CASSLDVDLEAFF. The CDR3 nucleotides read TGTGCCAGCAGCTTAGACGTCGACCTTGAAGCTTTCTTT. Filled out from reference TRBV7-2 and TRBJ1-1, the complete variable domain reads GAGVSQSPSNKVTEKGKDVELRCDPISGHTALYWYRQSLGQGLEFLIYFQGNSAPDKSGLPSDRFSAERTGGSVSTLTIQRTQQEDSAVYLCASSLDVDLEAFFGQGTRLTVV.

This chain joins TRBV4-1 and TRBJ2-2; TRBD2 matches at 10 bases. The J segment lost 2 bases and the V segment lost 3 bases, leaving 6 bases of the junction unmatched. Germline values: CDR1 MGHRA, CDR2 YSYEKL. CDR3 length: 17 residues. The CDR3, as DNA: TGCGCCAGCAGCCACCCTATAGCGGGGGGAAACACCGGGGAGCTGTTTTTT. This translates into CASSHPIAGGNTGELFF.

The chain has TRBV11-1 and TRBJ2-1; D might be TRBD1 or TRBD2, each matching 5 bases. Trimming shortened V by 4 bases and J by 10 bases, and 23 bases separated the two germline ends. The germline V gene encodes CDR1 SGHAT and CDR2 FQDESV (reference sequence). The CDR3 runs 16 residues. This CDR3 is CASSSTQDFLLAEQFF. CDR3 nucleotide sequence: TGTGCCAGCAGCTCGACACAGGACTTTCTACTCGCCGAGCAGTTCTTC.

This clone has just one count. Different DNA sequences within this sample yield the same CDR3. The gene calls are TRBV19 and TRBJ1-4; D call uncertain. CDR1 LNHDA and CDR2 SQIVND come from the germline V gene (reference sequence). This CDR3 comprises 14 residues. Trimming cost V 2 bases and J 0 bases, with 4 bases left between them. The CDR3 here is CASSIQATNEKLFF. The CDR3 bases are TGTGCCAGTAGTATACAAGCAACTAATGAAAAACTGTTTTTT.

The chain is built from TRBV7-2 and TRBJ1-2; no clear D gene. Per the germline V gene, CDR1 is SGHTA and CDR2 is FQGNSA. The CDR3 length is 13 residues. The ends were cut back, 1 base at V and 8 bases at J, with 11 bases in the middle. The CDR3 is CASSLERLDGYTF. DNA of the CDR3: TGTGCCAGCAGCTTAGAACGGTTGGACGGCTACACCTTC. Drawing the rest from reference TRBV7-2 and TRBJ1-2, the complete variable domain is GAGVSQSPSNKVTEKGKDVELRCDPISGHTALYWYRQSLGQGLEFLIYFQGNSAPDKSGLPSDRFSAERTGGSVSTLTIQRTQQEDSAVYLCASSLERLDGYTFGSGTRLTVV.

The chain recombines TRBV4-3 with TRBJ1-5; D gene uncertain. The germline CDR1 and CDR2 sequences are LGHNA and YSLEER. V shed 0 bases and J shed 5 bases, with 11 bases lying between them. This CDR3 is built from 15 residues. CDR3 loop: CASSQDGFTDQPQHF. As DNA, the CDR3 is TGCGCCAGCAGCCAAGACGGGTTTACGGATCAGCCCCAGCATTTT.

CDR3 DNA: TGTGCCAGCAGCCAAGCCGGGACTAGCGACAATGAGCAGTTCTTC. Its translation is CASSQAGTSDNEQFF. The chain couples TRBV14 to TRBJ2-1, with 10 bases fitting TRBD2. CDR1 is SGHDN, CDR2 FVKESK, per germline. The CDR3 spans 15 residues. The trim removed 1 base at V and 5 bases at J, leaving 2 bases unmatched.

This chain links TRBV18 with TRBJ1-5; the D is unclear. The CDR3 contains 15 residues. Germline V CDR1 and CDR2: KGHSH, LQKENI. The V end lost 2 bases, the J end lost 0 bases, and 8 bases lay between the germline ends. CDR3 coding DNA: TGTGCCAGCTCACCAACAGTGGGTAGCAATCAGCCCCAGCATTTT. This translates into CASSPTVGSNQPQHF.

V gene TRBV7-8 combines with J gene TRBJ1-1; D unresolved. The CDR3 consists of 13 residues. The germline V gene encodes CDR1 SGHVS and CDR2 FQNEAQ. Trimming left V 5 bases short and J 5 bases short, with 12 bases between. CDR3 in amino acids: CASSTQGRTEAFF. CDR3 nucleotides: TGTGCCAGCAGCACCCAAGGGAGAACTGAAGCTTTCTTT.

Only one count was recorded for this clone. The J gene is TRBJ2-7, the V gene TRBV7-2; 9 nucleotides match TRBD2. V shed 3 bases and J 0 bases; nucleotides not matched to a gene: 3. Germline CDR1 reads SGHTA; CDR2 reads FQGNSA. This CDR3 is 15 amino acids long. This chain's CDR3 is CASSLSGGSSYEQYF. CDR3 nucleotides: TGTGCCAGCAGCTTGAGCGGGGGGAGCTCCTACGAGCAGTACTTC.

The V and J genes are TRBV29-1 and TRBJ2-2, with TRBD1 identical over 9 bases. This CDR3 contains 14 residues. V gave up 7 bases and J gave up 7 bases; unmatched junction bases: 10. Germline V gene sequence: CDR1 SQVTM, CDR2 ANQGSEA. The DNA for the CDR3 is TGCAGCGGTTTACCGGGACAGGGAGTCGGGGAGCTGTTTTTT. Amino acid sequence: CSGLPGQGVGELFF.

The chain joins TRBV5-8 to TRBJ2-2; 7 nucleotides align to TRBD1. The ends lost 6 bases at V and 3 bases at J; junction bases unmatched: 8. The CDR3 is made up of 15 amino acids. Germline V gene sequence: CDR1 SGHTS, CDR2 YDEGEE. The CDR3 region has the DNA TGTGCCAGCACCTCGCCGGACAGGTACACCGGGGAGCTGTTTTTT. Residues: CASTSPDRYTGELFF.

The rearrangement joins TRBV6-1 to TRBJ2-3, with TRBD1 identical over 9 bases. The trim removed 7 bases at V and 4 bases at J, leaving 9 bases unmatched. CDR1 MNHNS and CDR2 SASEGT come from the germline V gene. This CDR3 region has 15 residues. The CDR3 here is CASNEPGQGSDTQYF. CDR3 in DNA: TGTGCCAGCAACGAACCGGGACAGGGTTCAGATACGCAGTATTTT.

The V call is TRBV5-1, the J call TRBJ2-7, with TRBD1 matching 9 bases. The CDR3 length is 17 residues. Trimming took 3 bases from V and 0 from J; bases not matched to a gene: 10. Germline lookup yields CDR1 SGHRS and CDR2 YFSETQ. DNA of the CDR3: TGCGCCAGCAGCTCTTCCCGAGGACAGGGGAGCTCCTACGAGCAGTACTTC. Translation: CASSSSRGQGSSYEQYF.

The gene calls are TRBV7-2 and TRBJ2-5; 9 nucleotides agree with TRBD2. This CDR3 is built from 14 residues. Germline V gene lookup returns CDR1 SGHTA and CDR2 FQGNSA. The ends lost 5 bases at V and 2 bases at J; junction bases unmatched: 3. Here the CDR3 reads CASSLLAGQETQYF. In DNA, the CDR3 is TGTGCCAGCAGCCTCCTAGCGGGGCAAGAGACCCAGTACTTC.